This TCR beta chain was captured in a study of CD4 T cells in relation to SARS-CoV-2 and coronaviruses. Naive and memory CD4+ T cells came from enriched cryopreserved PBMCs. Measured with immunoSEQ multiplex PCR; TCRdb has only the in-frame clones, and not every one. The sample records some 38,000 clones, more than 60% being singletons. On this clone: What it recognizes is unknown.

The specimen was memory CD4+ T cells from PBMCs, cultured in vitro. This clonotype was obtained from an adult with COVID-19.

This CDR3 is CASSYAGRGGAFF. The CDR3 nucleotides are TGTGCCAGCAGTTACGCAGGGCGAGGTGGTGCTTTCTTT. The chain carries TRBV6-5 and TRBJ1-1, with D maybe TRBD1 (5 bases). Looked up from germline, CDR1 is MNHEY and CDR2 is SVGAGI. The CDR3 length is 13 residues. Trimming shortened V by 2 bases and J by 11 bases, and 15 bases separated the two germline ends.